The present T cell receptor beta chain was sequenced within a study of blood T cells in healthy people across ages. Using a J-beta primer mix together with a sample-barcoded 5' primer, a second PCR was run for roughly 7 to 12 cycles. From each sample, at least 3 million paired-end reads containing CDR3 were obtained. Each CDR3 protein is one row after TCRdb ran MiXCR on the 5' RACE reads. This sample has about 670,000 distinct CDR3 sequences, with about 43% found just once. Collection of 9.5 to 10 milliliters of peripheral blood was performed for each donor. General study findings and limits: Among T cells, TCR beta diversity per million cells dropped roughly linearly as age rose.

This clonotype was detected many times. Antigen: not known. Sequencing input: blood. The receptor was isolated from a man older than 75 in good health.

The CDR3 protein is CASSAVGQGQLGGYTF. For the CDR3, the DNA is TGTGCCAGCAGCGCCGTTGGACAGGGCCAACTTGGGGGCTACACCTTC. The V gene is TRBV9, the J gene TRBJ1-2; 8 bases fit TRBD1. The CDR3 has 16 amino acids. Looked up from germline, CDR1 is SGDLS and CDR2 is YYNGEE. The V gene end was trimmed by 3 bases and the J gene end by 8 bases; junction bases not matched to a gene: 15.